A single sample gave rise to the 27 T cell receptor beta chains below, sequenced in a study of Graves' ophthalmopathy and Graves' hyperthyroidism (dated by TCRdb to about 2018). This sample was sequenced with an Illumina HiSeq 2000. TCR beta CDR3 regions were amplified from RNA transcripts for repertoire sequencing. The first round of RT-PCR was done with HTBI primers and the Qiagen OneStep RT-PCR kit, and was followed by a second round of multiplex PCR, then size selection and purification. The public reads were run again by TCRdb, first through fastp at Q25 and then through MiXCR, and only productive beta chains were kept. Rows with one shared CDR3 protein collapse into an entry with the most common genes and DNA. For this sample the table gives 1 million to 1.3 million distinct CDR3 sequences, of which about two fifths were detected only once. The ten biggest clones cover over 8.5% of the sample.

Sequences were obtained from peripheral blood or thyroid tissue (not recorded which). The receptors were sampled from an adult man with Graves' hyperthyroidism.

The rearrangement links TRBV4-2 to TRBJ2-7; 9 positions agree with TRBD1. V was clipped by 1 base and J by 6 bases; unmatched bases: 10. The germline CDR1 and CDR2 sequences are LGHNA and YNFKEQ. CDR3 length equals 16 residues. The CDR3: CASSQGYRGRIGEQYF. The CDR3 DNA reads TGTGCCAGCAGCCAAGGGTACAGGGGGCGTATTGGCGAGCAGTACTTC.

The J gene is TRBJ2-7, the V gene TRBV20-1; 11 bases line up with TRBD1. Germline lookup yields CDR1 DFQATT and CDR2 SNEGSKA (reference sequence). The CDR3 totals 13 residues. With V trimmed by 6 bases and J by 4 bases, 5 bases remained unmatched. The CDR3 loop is CSAVGQGAYEQYF. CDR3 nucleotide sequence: TGCAGTGCGGTCGGACAGGGGGCTTACGAGCAGTACTTC.

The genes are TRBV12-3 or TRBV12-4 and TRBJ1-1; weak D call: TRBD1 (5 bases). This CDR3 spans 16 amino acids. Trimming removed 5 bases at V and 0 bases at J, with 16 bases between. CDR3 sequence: CASSRDRGGLNTEAFF. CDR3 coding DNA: TGTGCCAGCAGTCGCGACAGAGGAGGCTTGAACACTGAAGCTTTCTTT.

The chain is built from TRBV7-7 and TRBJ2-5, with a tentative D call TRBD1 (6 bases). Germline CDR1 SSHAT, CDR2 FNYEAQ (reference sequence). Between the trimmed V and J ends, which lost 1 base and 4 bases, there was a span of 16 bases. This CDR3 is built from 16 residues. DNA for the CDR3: TGTGCCAGCAGCTTAGGTCAGGGGACACTCCGAGAGACCCAGTACTTC. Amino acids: CASSLGQGTLRETQYF.

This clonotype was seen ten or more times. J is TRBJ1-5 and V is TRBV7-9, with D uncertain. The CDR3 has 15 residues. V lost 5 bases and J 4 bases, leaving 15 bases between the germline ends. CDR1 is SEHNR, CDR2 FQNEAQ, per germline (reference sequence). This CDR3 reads CASSREAEENQPQHF. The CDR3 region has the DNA TGTGCCAGCAGCCGGGAGGCCGAGGAGAATCAGCCCCAGCATTTT. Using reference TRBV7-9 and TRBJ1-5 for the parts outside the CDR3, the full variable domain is DTGVSQNPRHKITKRGQNVTFRCDPISEHNRLYWYRQTLGQGPEFLTYFQNEAQLEKSRLLSDRFSAERPKGSFSTLEIQRTEQGDSAMYLCASSREAEENQPQHFGDGTRLSIL.

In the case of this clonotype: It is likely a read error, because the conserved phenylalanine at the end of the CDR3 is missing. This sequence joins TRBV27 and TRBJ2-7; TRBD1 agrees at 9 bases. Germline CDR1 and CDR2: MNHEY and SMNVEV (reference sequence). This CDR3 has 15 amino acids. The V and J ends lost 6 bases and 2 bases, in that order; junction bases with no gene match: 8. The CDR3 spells CASSHGQGQTYEQYL. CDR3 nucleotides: TGTGCCAGCAGCCACGGACAGGGGCAAACCTACGAGCAGTACCTC.

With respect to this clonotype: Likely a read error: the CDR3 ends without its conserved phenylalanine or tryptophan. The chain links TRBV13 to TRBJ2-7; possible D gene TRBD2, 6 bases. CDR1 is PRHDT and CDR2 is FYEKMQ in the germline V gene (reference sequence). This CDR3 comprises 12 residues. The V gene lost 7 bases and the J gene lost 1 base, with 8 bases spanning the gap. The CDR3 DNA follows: TGTGCCAGCACTGGAGGGTCCTACGAGCAGTACCTC. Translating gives CASTGGSYEQYL.

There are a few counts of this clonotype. The CDR3 bases are TGTGCCAGCAGCCGTACAGCTAATGGTCAGCCCCAGCATTTT. Protein: CASSRTANGQPQHF. The rearrangement links TRBV12-3 or TRBV12-4 to TRBJ1-5; no definite D call. The ends were cut back, 6 bases at V and 6 bases at J, with 15 bases in the middle. This CDR3 contains 14 residues.

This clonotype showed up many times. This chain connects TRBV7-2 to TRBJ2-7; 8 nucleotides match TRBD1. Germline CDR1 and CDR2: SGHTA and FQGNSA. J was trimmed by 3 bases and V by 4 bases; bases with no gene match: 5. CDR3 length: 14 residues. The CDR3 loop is CASSSRTGNYEQYF. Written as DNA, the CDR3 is TGTGCCAGCAGCTCGCGGACAGGGAACTACGAGCAGTACTTC.

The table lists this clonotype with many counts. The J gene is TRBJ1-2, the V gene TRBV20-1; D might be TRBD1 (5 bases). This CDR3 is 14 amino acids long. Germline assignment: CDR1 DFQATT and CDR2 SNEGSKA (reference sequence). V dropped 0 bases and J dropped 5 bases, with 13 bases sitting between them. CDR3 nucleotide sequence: TGCAGTGCTAGAGACCCCGGGGCGGTATATGGCTACACCTTC. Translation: CSARDPGAVYGYTF.

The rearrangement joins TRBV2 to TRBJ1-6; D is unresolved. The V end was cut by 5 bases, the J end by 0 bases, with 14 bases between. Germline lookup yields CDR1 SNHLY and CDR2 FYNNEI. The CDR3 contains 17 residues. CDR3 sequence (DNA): TGTGCCAGCAGTTACTCGAGCACGGGCTCCTATAATTCACCCCTCCACTTT. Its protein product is CASSYSSTGSYNSPLHF.

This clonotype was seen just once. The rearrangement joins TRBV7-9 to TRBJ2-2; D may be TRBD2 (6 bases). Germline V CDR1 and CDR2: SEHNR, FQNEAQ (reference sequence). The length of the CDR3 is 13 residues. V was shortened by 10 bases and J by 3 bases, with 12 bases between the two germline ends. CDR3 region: CATDGGDTGELFF. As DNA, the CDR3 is TGTGCCACCGACGGAGGGGACACCGGGGAGCTGTTTTTT. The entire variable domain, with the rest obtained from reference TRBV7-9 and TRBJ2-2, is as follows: DTGVSQNPRHKITKRGQNVTFRCDPISEHNRLYWYRQTLGQGPEFLTYFQNEAQLEKSRLLSDRFSAERPKGSFSTLEIQRTEQGDSAMYLCATDGGDTGELFFGEGSRLTVL.

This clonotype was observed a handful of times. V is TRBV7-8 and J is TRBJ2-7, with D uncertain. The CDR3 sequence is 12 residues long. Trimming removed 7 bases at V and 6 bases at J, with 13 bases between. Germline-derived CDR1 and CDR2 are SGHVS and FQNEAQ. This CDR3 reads CASIGNSIEQYF. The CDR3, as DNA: TGTGCCAGCATAGGGAACAGTATCGAGCAGTACTTC.

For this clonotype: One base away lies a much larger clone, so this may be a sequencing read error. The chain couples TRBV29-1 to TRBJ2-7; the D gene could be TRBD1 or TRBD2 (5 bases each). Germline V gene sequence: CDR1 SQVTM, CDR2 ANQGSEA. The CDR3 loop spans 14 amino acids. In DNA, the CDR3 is TGCAGCGTTGAAGGCCAGGGAGAGGTCTACAAGCAGTACTTC. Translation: CSVEGQGEVYKQYF.

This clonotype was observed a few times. The CDR3: CASSQEGGGRHGELFF. The CDR3 DNA reads TGCGCCAGCAGCCAAGAAGGGGGGGGTCGCCACGGGGAGCTGTTTTTT. The chain combines TRBV4-3 with TRBJ2-2; possible D gene TRBD2, 7 bases. Looked up from germline, CDR1 is LGHNA and CDR2 is YSLEER. Trimming cost V 0 bases and J 7 bases, with 15 bases left between them. The CDR3 length is 16 residues.

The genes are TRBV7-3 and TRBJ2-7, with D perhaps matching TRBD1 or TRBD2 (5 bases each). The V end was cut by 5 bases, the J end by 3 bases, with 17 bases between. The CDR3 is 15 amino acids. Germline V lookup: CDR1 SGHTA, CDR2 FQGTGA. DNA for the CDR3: TGTGCCAGCAGCCCCCCGGCGACGGGGCACTACGAGCAGTACTTC. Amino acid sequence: CASSPPATGHYEQYF.

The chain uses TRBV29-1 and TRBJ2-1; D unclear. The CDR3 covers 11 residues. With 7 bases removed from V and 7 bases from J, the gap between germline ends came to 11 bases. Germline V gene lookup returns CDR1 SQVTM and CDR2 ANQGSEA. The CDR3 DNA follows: TGCAGCGCGGAACAGTGGAATGAGCAGTTCTTC. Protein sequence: CSAEQWNEQFF.

As DNA, the CDR3 is TGTGCCAGCGGCACCTCATCAGGGGTCGAGAATCAGCCCCAGTACTTC. This encodes CASGTSSGVENQPQYF. The rearrangement uses TRBV7-9 and TRBJ2-5; possible D gene TRBD1, 6 bases. Germline-derived CDR1 and CDR2 are SEHNR and FQNEAQ (reference sequence). The CDR3 consists of 16 residues. V was pared by 8 bases and J by 9 bases, with 28 bases between.

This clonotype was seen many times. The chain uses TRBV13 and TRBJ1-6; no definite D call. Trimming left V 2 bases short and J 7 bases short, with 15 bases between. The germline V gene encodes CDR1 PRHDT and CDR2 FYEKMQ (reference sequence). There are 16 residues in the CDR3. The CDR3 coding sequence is TGTGCCAGCAGCTTACGTTTCGACGGGCTAAATTCACCCCTCCACTTT. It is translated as CASSLRFDGLNSPLHF.

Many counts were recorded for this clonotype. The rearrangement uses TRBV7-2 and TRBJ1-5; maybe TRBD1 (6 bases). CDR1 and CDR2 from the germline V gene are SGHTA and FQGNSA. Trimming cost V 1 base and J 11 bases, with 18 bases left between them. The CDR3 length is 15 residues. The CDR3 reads CASSLVPLTGHAQHF. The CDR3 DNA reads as TGTGCCAGCAGCTTAGTCCCCCTTACAGGGCATGCCCAGCATTTT.

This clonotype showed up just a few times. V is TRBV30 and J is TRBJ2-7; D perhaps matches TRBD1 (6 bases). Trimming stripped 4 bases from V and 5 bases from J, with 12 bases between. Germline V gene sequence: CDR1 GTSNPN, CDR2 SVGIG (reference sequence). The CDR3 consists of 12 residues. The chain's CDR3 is CAWMEQGHEQYF. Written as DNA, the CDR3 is TGTGCCTGGATGGAACAGGGCCACGAGCAGTACTTC. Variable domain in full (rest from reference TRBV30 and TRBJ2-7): SQTIHQWPATLVQPVGSPLSLECTVEGTSNPNLYWYRQAAGRGLQLLFYSVGIGQISSEVPQNLSASRPQDRQFILSSKKLLLSDSGFYLCAWMEQGHEQYFGPGTRLTVT.

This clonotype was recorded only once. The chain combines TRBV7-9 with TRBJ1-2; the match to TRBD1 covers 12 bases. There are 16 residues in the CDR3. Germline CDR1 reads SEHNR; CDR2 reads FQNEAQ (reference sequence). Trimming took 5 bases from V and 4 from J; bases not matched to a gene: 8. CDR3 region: CASSPGTGGPLYGYTF. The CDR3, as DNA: TGTGCCAGCAGCCCCGGGACAGGGGGCCCACTCTATGGCTACACCTTC.

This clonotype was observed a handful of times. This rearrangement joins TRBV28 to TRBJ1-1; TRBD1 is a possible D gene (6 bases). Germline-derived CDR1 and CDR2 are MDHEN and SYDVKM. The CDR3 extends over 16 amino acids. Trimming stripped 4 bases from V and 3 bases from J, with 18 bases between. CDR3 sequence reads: CASSSTLGTPYTEAFF. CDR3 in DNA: TGTGCCAGCAGTTCCACCCTCGGGACACCTTACACTGAAGCTTTCTTT.

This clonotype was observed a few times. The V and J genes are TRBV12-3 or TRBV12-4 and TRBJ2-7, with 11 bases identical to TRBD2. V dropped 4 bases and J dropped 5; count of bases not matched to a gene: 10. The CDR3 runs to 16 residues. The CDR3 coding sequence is TGTGCCAGCAGTTCATTAACTAGCGGGGGCACGAACGAGCAGTACTTC. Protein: CASSSLTSGGTNEQYF.

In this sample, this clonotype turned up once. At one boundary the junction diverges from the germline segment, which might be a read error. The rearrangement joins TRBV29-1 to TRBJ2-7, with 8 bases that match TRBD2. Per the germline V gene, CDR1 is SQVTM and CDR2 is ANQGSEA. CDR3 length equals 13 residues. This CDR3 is CSLSGGSSHEQYF. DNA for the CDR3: TGCAGCCTAAGCGGGGGTTCCTCCCACGAGCAGTACTTC.

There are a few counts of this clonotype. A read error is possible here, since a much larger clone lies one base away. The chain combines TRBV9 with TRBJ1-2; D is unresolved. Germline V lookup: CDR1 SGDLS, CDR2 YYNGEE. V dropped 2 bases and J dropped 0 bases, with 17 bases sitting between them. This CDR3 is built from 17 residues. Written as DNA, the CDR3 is TGTGCCAGCAGCGTCAATAGTGGACGGGCATCTAACTATGGCTACACCTTC. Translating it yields CASSVNSGRASNYGYTF.

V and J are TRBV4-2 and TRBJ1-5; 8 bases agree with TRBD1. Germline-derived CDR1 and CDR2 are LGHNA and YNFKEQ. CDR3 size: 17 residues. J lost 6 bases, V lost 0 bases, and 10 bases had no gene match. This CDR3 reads CASSQDLQGATTQPQHF. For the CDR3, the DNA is TGTGCCAGCAGCCAAGACCTCCAGGGGGCCACGACTCAGCCCCAGCATTTT.